This entry lists 5 T cell receptor beta chains sequenced from one sample in a study of CD8 T cells in Susac syndrome. RNA was extracted with the RNeasy kit, and a quantity of roughly 0.5 to 1 ug was reverse transcribed using random hexamers. TCRdb itself ran the immunoSEQ multiplex PCR reads through MiXCR, one entry per CDR3 protein. The table lists about 160,000 distinct CDR3 sequences, about 91% of them singletons, with 0.065% to 0.1% in the top ten. The sequenced sample consisted of CD4+ T cells from PBMCs. These TCRs come from a human donor in good health.

The V and J genes are TRBV5-1 and TRBJ2-1; weak D call: TRBD2 (5 bases). This CDR3 comprises 15 residues. Germline CDR1 SGHRS, CDR2 YFSETQ. V lost 7 bases to trimming and J lost 0 bases, with 14 bases between them. The CDR3 here is CASGLQAGSYNEQFF. The CDR3 DNA is TGCGCCAGCGGGCTCCAGGCGGGCTCCTACAATGAGCAGTTCTTC.

This chain joins TRBV5-1 and TRBJ2-1; a possible D gene is TRBD1 (6 bases). CDR1 is SGHRS, CDR2 YFSETQ, per germline. Trimming shortened V by 3 bases and J by 3 bases, and 16 bases separated the two germline ends. The CDR3 runs to 16 residues. This chain's CDR3 is CASSSNPSDSYNEQFF. CDR3 in DNA: TGCGCCAGCAGCTCGAATCCGTCGGACAGCTACAATGAGCAGTTCTTC.

The chain links TRBV20-1 to TRBJ2-6; a possible D gene is TRBD2 (5 bases). V shed 1 base and J shed 1 base, with 8 bases lying between them. The germline V gene has CDR1 DFQATT and CDR2 SNEGSKA (reference sequence). The CDR3 consists of 15 residues. In DNA, the CDR3 is TGCAGTGCTAGAGTTGGAGGATCTGGGGCCAACGTCCTGACTTTC. Residues: CSARVGGSGANVLTF.

The chain couples TRBV5-1 to TRBJ2-3; D is unclear. The CDR3 extends over 15 amino acids. Germline loops: CDR1 SGHRS, CDR2 YFSETQ. Trimming stripped 0 bases from V and 1 base from J, with 9 bases between. The CDR3 loop reads CASSLEGIGTDTQYF. The CDR3 DNA follows: TGCGCCAGCAGCTTGGAGGGCATTGGCACAGATACGCAGTATTTT.

The chain has TRBV20-1 and TRBJ2-1; 8 positions agree with TRBD2. Per the germline V gene, CDR1 is DFQATT and CDR2 is SNEGSKA (reference sequence). This CDR3 comprises 14 residues. Trimming removed 3 bases from V and 1 base from J; junction bases left unmatched: 2. For the CDR3, the DNA is TGCAGTGCTAGTCCTAGCGGGTCCTACAATGAGCAGTTCTTC. Protein sequence: CSASPSGSYNEQFF.